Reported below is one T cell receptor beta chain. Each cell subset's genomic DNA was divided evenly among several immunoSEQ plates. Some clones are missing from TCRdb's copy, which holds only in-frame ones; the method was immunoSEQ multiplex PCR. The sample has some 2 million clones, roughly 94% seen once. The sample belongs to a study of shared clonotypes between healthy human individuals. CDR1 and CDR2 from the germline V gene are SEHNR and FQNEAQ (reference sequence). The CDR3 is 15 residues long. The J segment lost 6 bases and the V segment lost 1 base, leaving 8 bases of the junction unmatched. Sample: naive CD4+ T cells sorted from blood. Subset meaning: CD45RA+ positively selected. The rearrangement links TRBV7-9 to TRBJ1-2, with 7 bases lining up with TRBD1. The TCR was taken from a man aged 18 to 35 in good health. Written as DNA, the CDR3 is TGTGCCAGCAGCTTAGGGGACAGAAATTTCCATGGCTACACCTTC. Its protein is CASSLGDRNFHGYTF.